This T cell receptor beta chain was captured in a study of blood T cell repertoires in COVID-19. Libraries were prepared by immunoSEQ multiplex PCR; TCRdb keeps only in-frame clonotypes and omits some of them. The sample lists about 130,000 clones, approximately 83% occurring once. Deletions cut 5 bases from V and 7 bases from J, with 23 bases between. The CDR3 contains 16 residues. Per the germline V gene, CDR1 is SGHVS and CDR2 is FQNEAQ. The sequenced sample consisted of peripheral blood. This clonotype originated in a woman in her forties or fifties with acute or convalescent COVID-19. The chain has TRBV7-8 and TRBJ1-2, with D uncertain. The CDR3 spells CASSPMTGYASTGYTF. DNA for the CDR3: TGTGCCAGCAGCCCTATGACGGGGTACGCCTCTACTGGCTACACCTTC.